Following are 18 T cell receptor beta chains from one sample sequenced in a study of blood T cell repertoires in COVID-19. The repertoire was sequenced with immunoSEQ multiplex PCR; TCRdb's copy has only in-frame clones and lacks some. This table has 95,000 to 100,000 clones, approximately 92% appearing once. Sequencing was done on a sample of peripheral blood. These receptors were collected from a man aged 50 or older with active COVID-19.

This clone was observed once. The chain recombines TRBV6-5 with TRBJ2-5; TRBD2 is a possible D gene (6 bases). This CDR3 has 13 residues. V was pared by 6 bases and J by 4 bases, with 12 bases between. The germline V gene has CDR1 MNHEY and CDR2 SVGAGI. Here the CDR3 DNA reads TGTGCCAGCAGACACGGGAGTGGAGAGACCCAGTACTTC. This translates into CASRHGSGETQYF.

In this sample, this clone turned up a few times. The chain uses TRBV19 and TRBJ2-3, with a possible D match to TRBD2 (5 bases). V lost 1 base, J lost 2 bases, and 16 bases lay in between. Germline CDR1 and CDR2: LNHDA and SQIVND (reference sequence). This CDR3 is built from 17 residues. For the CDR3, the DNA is TGTGCCAGTAGTATAGGTCGCGCTAGCCGGCACACAGATACGCAGTATTTT. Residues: CASSIGRASRHTDTQYF. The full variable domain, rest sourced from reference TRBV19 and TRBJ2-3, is DGGITQSPKYLFRKEGQNVTLSCEQNLNHDAMYWYRQDPGQGLRLIYYSQIVNDFQKGDIAEGYSVSREKKESFPLTVTSAQKNPTAFYLCASSIGRASRHTDTQYFGPGTRLTVL.

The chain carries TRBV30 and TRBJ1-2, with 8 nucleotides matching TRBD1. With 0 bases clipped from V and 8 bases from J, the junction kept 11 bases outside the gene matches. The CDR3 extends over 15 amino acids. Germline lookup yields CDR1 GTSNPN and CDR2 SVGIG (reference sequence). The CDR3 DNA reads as TGTGCCTGGAGTGTCCCGGGCAGGGGGCAGGTGGGCTACACCTTC. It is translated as CAWSVPGRGQVGYTF. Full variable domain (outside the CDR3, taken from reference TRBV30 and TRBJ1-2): SQTIHQWPATLVQPVGSPLSLECTVEGTSNPNLYWYRQAAGRGLQLLFYSVGIGQISSEVPQNLSASRPQDRQFILSSKKLLLSDSGFYLCAWSVPGRGQVGYTFGSGTRLTVV.

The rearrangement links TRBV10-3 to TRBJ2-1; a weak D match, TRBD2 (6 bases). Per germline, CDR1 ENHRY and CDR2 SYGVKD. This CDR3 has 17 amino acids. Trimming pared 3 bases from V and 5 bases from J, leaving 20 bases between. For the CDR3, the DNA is TGTGCCATCAGTGACCCTCCCCGGGGAGGCGACGACAATGAGCAGTTCTTC. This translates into CAISDPPRGGDDNEQFF.

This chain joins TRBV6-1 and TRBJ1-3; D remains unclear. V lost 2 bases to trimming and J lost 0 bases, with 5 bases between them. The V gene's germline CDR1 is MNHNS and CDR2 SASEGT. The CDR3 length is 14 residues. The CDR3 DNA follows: TGTGCCAGCAGTGAAAGCGGCTCTGGAAACACCATATATTTT. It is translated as CASSESGSGNTIYF.

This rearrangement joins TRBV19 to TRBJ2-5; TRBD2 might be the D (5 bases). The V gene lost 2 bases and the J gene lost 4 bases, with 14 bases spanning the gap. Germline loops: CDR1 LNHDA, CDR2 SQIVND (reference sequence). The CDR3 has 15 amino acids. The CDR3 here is CASSISGPAAETQYF. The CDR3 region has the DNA TGTGCCAGTAGTATAAGCGGCCCGGCGGCAGAGACCCAGTACTTC.

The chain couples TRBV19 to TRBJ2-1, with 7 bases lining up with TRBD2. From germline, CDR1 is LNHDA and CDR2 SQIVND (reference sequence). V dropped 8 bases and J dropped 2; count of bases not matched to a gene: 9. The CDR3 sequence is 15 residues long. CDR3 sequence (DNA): TGTGCCAGTCCCCGAGCGGGGCAACCCTACAATGAGCAGTTCTTC. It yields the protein CASPRAGQPYNEQFF.

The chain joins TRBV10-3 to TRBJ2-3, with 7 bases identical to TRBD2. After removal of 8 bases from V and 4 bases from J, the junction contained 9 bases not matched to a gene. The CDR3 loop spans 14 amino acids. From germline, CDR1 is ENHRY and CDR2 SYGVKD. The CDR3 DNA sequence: TGTGCCATCCAGGCGGAGCGGGACTCAGATACGCAGTATTTT. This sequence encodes CAIQAERDSDTQYF.

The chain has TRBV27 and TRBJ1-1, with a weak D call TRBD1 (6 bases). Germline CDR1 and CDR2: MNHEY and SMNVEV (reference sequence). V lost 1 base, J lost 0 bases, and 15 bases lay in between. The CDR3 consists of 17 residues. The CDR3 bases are TGTGCCAGCAGTTTATGGGGGCAGGGAGCCATGAACACTGAAGCTTTCTTT. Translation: CASSLWGQGAMNTEAFF.

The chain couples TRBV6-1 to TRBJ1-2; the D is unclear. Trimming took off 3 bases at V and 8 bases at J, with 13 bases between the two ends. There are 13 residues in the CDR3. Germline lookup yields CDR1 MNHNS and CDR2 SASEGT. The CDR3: CASSDSGRLGYTF. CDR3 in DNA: TGTGCCAGCAGTGATTCGGGTCGCCTGGGCTACACCTTC.

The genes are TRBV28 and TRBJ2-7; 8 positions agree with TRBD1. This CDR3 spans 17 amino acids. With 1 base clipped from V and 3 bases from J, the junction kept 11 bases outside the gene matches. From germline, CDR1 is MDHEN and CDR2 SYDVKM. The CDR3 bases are TGTGCCAGCAGTTTATATGGATCTGGACAGGGTGACTACGAGCAGTACTTC. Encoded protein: CASSLYGSGQGDYEQYF.

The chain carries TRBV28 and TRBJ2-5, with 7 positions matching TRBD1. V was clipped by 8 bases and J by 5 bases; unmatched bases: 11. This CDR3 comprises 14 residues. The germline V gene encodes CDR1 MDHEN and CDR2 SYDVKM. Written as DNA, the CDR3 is TGTGCCAGCCGAGATATTAGGGGGCAGGAGACCCAGTACTTC. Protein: CASRDIRGQETQYF.

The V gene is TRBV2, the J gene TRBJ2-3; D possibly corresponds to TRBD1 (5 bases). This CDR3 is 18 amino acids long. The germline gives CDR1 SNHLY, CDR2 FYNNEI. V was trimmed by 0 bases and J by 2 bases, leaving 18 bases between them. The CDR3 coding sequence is TGTGCCAGCAGTGAAGCCTTAGTTGGGGTAGGGGTCACAGATACGCAGTATTTT. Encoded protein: CASSEALVGVGVTDTQYF.

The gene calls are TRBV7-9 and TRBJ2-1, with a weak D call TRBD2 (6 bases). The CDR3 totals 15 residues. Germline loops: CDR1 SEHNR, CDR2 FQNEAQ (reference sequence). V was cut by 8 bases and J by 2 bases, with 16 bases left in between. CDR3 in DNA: TGTGCCAGCGAGGGTTGGAGGGGACCCTACAATGAGCAGTTCTTC. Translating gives CASEGWRGPYNEQFF.

The CDR3 DNA reads TGTGCCAGCAGGGGCCTCACCGGGGAGCTGTTTTTT. Translation gives CASRGLTGELFF. The rearrangement links TRBV2 to TRBJ2-2; D uncertain. The CDR3 length is 12 residues. The V gene's germline CDR1 is SNHLY and CDR2 FYNNEI. Trimming stripped 6 bases from V and 4 bases from J, with 6 bases between.

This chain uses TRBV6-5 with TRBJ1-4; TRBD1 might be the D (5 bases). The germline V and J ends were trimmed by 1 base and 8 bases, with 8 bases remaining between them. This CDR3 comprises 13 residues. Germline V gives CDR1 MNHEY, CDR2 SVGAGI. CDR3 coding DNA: TGTGCCAGCAGTTACTTAGGGGCAGAAAAACTGTTTTTT. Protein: CASSYLGAEKLFF.

This chain's CDR3 is CATSSRTGEDTQYF. The CDR3 DNA reads as TGTGCCACCAGCAGCAGAACAGGGGAGGATACGCAGTATTTT. V and J are TRBV15 and TRBJ2-3, with 7 nucleotides matching TRBD1. V dropped 3 bases and J dropped 6; count of bases not matched to a gene: 6. The CDR3 has 14 residues. Germline assignment: CDR1 LNHNV and CDR2 YYDKDF (reference sequence).

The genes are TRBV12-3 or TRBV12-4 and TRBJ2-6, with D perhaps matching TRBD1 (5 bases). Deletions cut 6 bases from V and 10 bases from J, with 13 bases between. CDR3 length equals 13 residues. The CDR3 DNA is TGTGCCAGCAGGACACCAGGGATTAACGTCCTGACTTTC. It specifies CASRTPGINVLTF.